The 26 T cell receptor beta chains below all came from one sample that was sequenced in a study of PD-L1 blockade in urothelial cancer. Some clones are missing from TCRdb's copy, which holds only in-frame ones; the method was immunoSEQ multiplex PCR. The sample comprises 95,000 to 100,000 clones, around 90% of which are singletons, and about 2% rests with the top ten. Time point noted: pretreatment peripheral blood. The starting material was PBMCs, obtained around atezolizumab (anti-PD-L1) treatment. These receptors were obtained from a man in his fifties or sixties with urothelial cancer.

In nucleotides, the CDR3 is TGTGCCAGCAGTGAGACGGGAGGCAGGCTGCGAACTAATAATTCACCCCTCCACTTT. The encoded protein is CASSETGGRLRTNNSPLHF. The J gene is TRBJ1-6, the V gene TRBV6-1, with no clear D. In germline, CDR1 is MNHNS, CDR2 SASEGT. This CDR3 has 19 amino acids. V was clipped by 3 bases and J by 5 bases, with 23 bases between them.

This clone occurred a few times. The chain uses TRBV4-1 and TRBJ1-2, with D unclear. The CDR3 has 15 amino acids. From germline, CDR1 is MGHRA and CDR2 YSYEKL. With 2 bases removed from V and 0 bases from J, the gap between germline ends came to 10 bases. CDR3 region: CASSQTELANYGYTF. CDR3 sequence (DNA): TGCGCCAGCAGCCAAACAGAGCTCGCTAACTATGGCTACACCTTC.

The gene calls are TRBV6-5 and TRBJ1-5; D gene uncertain. The CDR3 consists of 14 residues. CDR1 and CDR2 (germline): MNHEY, SVGAGI. The V end was cut by 5 bases, the J end by 1 base, with 9 bases between. The CDR3 region has the DNA TGTGCCAGCAGTCGAGGCCTCAGCAATCAGCCCCAGCATTTT. This translates into CASSRGLSNQPQHF.

This chain joins TRBV30 and TRBJ2-4; TRBD2 might be the D (5 bases). The V gene's germline CDR1 is GTSNPN and CDR2 SVGIG (reference sequence). V gave up 0 bases and J gave up 0 bases, with 6 bases separating them. The length of the CDR3 is 14 residues. The CDR3 region is CAWSVGLAKNIQYF. CDR3 DNA: TGTGCCTGGAGTGTAGGACTAGCCAAAAACATTCAGTACTTC.

The chain is built from TRBV12-5 and TRBJ1-1; D gene unclear. CDR3 length equals 12 residues. The germline V gene encodes CDR1 LGHNT and CDR2 FRNRAP. The germline V and J ends were trimmed by 1 base and 8 bases, with 8 bases remaining between them. The CDR3 nucleotides are TGTGCTAGTGGTTTGGCCGAGTCCGAAGCTTTCTTT. It encodes CASGLAESEAFF. The full variable domain, its missing parts supplied by reference TRBV12-5 and TRBJ1-1, is DARVTQTPRHKVTEMGQEVTMRCQPILGHNTVFWYRQTMMQGLELLAYFRNRAPLDDSGMPKDRFSAEMPDATLATLKIQPSEPRDSAVYFCASGLAESEAFFGQGTRLTVV.

The J gene is TRBJ2-5, the V gene TRBV30, with 10 bases identical to TRBD2. The CDR3 loop spans 13 amino acids. V lost 4 bases to trimming and J lost 4 bases; unmatched junction nucleotides: 3. Germline assignment: CDR1 GTSNPN and CDR2 SVGIG (reference sequence). CDR3 sequence: CAWKIAGGETQYF. CDR3 in DNA: TGTGCCTGGAAAATAGCGGGAGGAGAGACCCAGTACTTC.

The chain couples TRBV11-2 to TRBJ1-2, with D unresolved. In germline, CDR1 is SGHAT, CDR2 FQNNGV. The V gene lost 4 bases and the J gene lost 3 bases, with 18 bases spanning the gap. The CDR3 runs to 16 residues. In nucleotides, the CDR3 is TGTGCCAGCAGCTCCGAAGCGGCACTATTCCACTATGGCTACACCTTC. Encoded protein: CASSSEAALFHYGYTF. Drawing the rest from reference TRBV11-2 and TRBJ1-2, the complete variable domain is EAGVAQSPRYKIIEKRQSVAFWCNPISGHATLYWYQQILGQGPKLLIQFQNNGVVDDSQLPKDRFSAERLKGVDSTLKIQPAKLEDSAVYLCASSSEAALFHYGYTFGSGTRLTVV.

The V call is TRBV6-1, the J call TRBJ1-2; unclear D gene. The V end was cut by 1 base, the J end by 6 bases, with 6 bases between. The CDR3 spans 12 residues. Looked up from germline, CDR1 is MNHNS and CDR2 is SASEGT. Written as DNA, the CDR3 is TGTGCCAGCAGTGAAGTCAGTAATGGCTACACCTTC. Amino acid sequence: CASSEVSNGYTF.

This clone showed up just once. CDR3 sequence: CASSLERGTYEQYF. CDR3 DNA: TGCGCCAGCAGCTTAGAAAGGGGCACCTACGAGCAGTACTTC. This chain links TRBV5-1 with TRBJ2-7, with a tentative D call TRBD1 (5 bases). The CDR3 has 14 residues. The germline V gene has CDR1 SGHRS and CDR2 YFSETQ. V dropped 2 bases and J dropped 2 bases, with 11 bases sitting between them. Full variable domain (missing parts from reference TRBV5-1 and TRBJ2-7): KAGVTQTPRYLIKTRGQQVTLSCSPISGHRSVSWYQQTPGQGLQFLFEYFSETQRNKGNFPGRFSGRQFSNSRSEMNVSTLELGDSALYLCASSLERGTYEQYFGPGTRLTVT.

The chain joins TRBV19 to TRBJ1-5, with D maybe TRBD1 (5 bases). The V gene's germline CDR1 is LNHDA and CDR2 SQIVND (reference sequence). The CDR3 spans 15 residues. V was trimmed by 7 bases and J by 1 base, leaving 14 bases between them. Written as DNA, the CDR3 is TGTGCCAGTAATGATTGGGGCAGGAGCAATCAGCCCCAGCATTTT. It yields the protein CASNDWGRSNQPQHF.

The chain joins TRBV6-5 to TRBJ2-5; D is ambiguous. This CDR3 is 13 amino acids long. Germline V gene sequence: CDR1 MNHEY, CDR2 SVGAGI. Deletions cut 9 bases from V and 4 bases from J, with 15 bases between. CDR3 residues: CASARVSVETQYF. The CDR3 DNA follows: TGTGCCAGTGCCCGGGTCTCGGTAGAGACCCAGTACTTC.

The chain links TRBV5-4 to TRBJ2-7; maybe TRBD1 (5 bases). Trimming removed 4 bases from V and 1 base from J, with 9 bases in between. The germline CDR1 and CDR2 sequences are SGHNT and YYREEE (reference sequence). The CDR3 extends over 13 amino acids. The CDR3 sequence: CASSRGGSYEQYF. Here the CDR3 DNA reads TGTGCCAGCAGCAGGGGTGGGTCCTACGAGCAGTACTTC. Full variable domain (remainder filled in from reference TRBV5-4 and TRBJ2-7): ETGVTQSPTHLIKTRGQQVTLRCSSQSGHNTVSWYQQALGQGPQFIFQYYREEENGRGNFPPRFSGLQFPNYSSELNVNALELDDSALYLCASSRGGSYEQYFGPGTRLTVT.

The chain has TRBV5-1 and TRBJ2-6, with D hard to call. The CDR3 length is 16 residues. Germline assignment: CDR1 SGHRS and CDR2 YFSETQ. V dropped 0 bases and J dropped 0 bases, with 7 bases sitting between them. Written as DNA, the CDR3 is TGCGCCAGCAGCTTGGTTCTTAGCTCTGGGGCCAACGTCCTGACTTTC. This codes for CASSLVLSSGANVLTF.

The chain is built from TRBV28 and TRBJ1-2; D is unclear. V shed 5 bases and J shed 1 base, with 14 bases lying between them. CDR3 length: 15 residues. CDR1 and CDR2 (germline): MDHEN, SYDVKM. The CDR3: CASSPTLTNNYGYTF. In DNA form, the CDR3 reads TGTGCCAGCAGTCCCACCCTAACTAATAACTATGGCTACACCTTC.

The chain couples TRBV18 to TRBJ2-7, with a tentative D call TRBD2 (5 bases). V gave up 5 bases and J gave up 6 bases, with 14 bases separating them. The CDR3 extends over 13 amino acids. Germline loops: CDR1 KGHSH, CDR2 LQKENI. The CDR3 DNA reads TGTGCCAGCTCAGAGGACTCGGTGGGCGAGCAGTACTTC. It yields the protein CASSEDSVGEQYF.

This clone was detected only once. The CDR3 DNA reads as TGCGCCAGCAGCTCGACAGGGACCCTCGGGAACACTGAAGCTTTCTTT. Translation: CASSSTGTLGNTEAFF. This chain connects TRBV5-1 to TRBJ1-1, with 7 bases aligning to TRBD1. The length of the CDR3 is 16 residues. The germline gives CDR1 SGHRS, CDR2 YFSETQ. With V trimmed by 3 bases and J by 1 base, 9 bases remained unmatched.

The chain carries TRBV11-2 and TRBJ2-2, with D tentatively TRBD2 (6 bases). The germline gives CDR1 SGHAT, CDR2 FQNNGV. V was pared by 0 bases and J by 5 bases, with 13 bases between. The CDR3 is 16 amino acids. CDR3 region: CASSLDGRRETGELFF. The CDR3 DNA is TGTGCCAGCAGCTTAGATGGGCGGAGGGAAACCGGGGAGCTGTTTTTT.

The rearrangement links TRBV6-5 to TRBJ1-2; weak D call: TRBD1 (6 bases). Germline CDR1 reads MNHEY; CDR2 reads SVGAGI. The CDR3 covers 13 residues. V was trimmed by 2 bases and J by 8 bases, leaving 12 bases between them. The CDR3 loop is CASSYTHRDGYTF. CDR3 in DNA: TGTGCCAGCAGTTACACTCACAGGGACGGCTACACCTTC.

On this clone: At one end the junction does not follow the germline gene, possibly because of a read error. V gene TRBV5-1 combines with J gene TRBJ2-7; 7 bases match TRBD1. The CDR3 consists of 16 residues. Germline V gives CDR1 SGHRS, CDR2 YFSETQ. The CDR3 bases are TGCGCCAGCAGCCCCCAGGGGGAAAAACCCTCCGACGAGCAGTACTTC. It translates to CASSPQGEKPSDEQYF.

This clone was seen a handful of times. The chain couples TRBV30 to TRBJ2-7, with 8 bases lining up with TRBD1. The V gene end was trimmed by 5 bases and the J gene end by 5 bases; junction bases not matched to a gene: 2. There are 11 residues in the CDR3. Germline V gene sequence: CDR1 GTSNPN, CDR2 SVGIG (reference sequence). The CDR3 sequence: CAWDRGNEQYF. CDR3 DNA: TGTGCCTGGGACAGGGGAAACGAGCAGTACTTC.

The chain employs TRBV7-2 and TRBJ2-7, with TRBD2 matching over 9 bases. V lost 1 base and J lost 1; bases outside the gene matches: 2. Germline CDR1 reads SGHTA; CDR2 reads FQGNSA. The CDR3 extends over 15 amino acids. CDR3 loop: CASSLGLAGSYEQYF. In DNA, the CDR3 is TGTGCCAGCAGCTTAGGCCTAGCGGGATCCTACGAGCAGTACTTC.

CDR3 in DNA: TGTGCCAGTAGTATCCAGGGGGCTAACTACGAGCAGTACTTC. Encoded protein: CASSIQGANYEQYF. J is TRBJ2-7 and V is TRBV19; 8 bases align to TRBD1. The germline V gene encodes CDR1 LNHDA and CDR2 SQIVND (reference sequence). The CDR3 runs to 14 residues. Germline trimming cut 3 bases from V and 3 bases from J; bases unmatched to any gene: 4.

The genes are TRBV28 and TRBJ1-1; D uncertain. The CDR3 length is 10 residues. V was pared by 7 bases and J by 9 bases, with 9 bases between. The V gene's germline CDR1 is MDHEN and CDR2 SYDVKM. CDR3 loop: CASNGAKAFF. CDR3 in DNA: TGTGCCAGCAACGGAGCAAAAGCTTTCTTT. Full variable domain (rest looked up from reference TRBV28 and TRBJ1-1): DVKVTQSSRYLVKRTGEKVFLECVQDMDHENMFWYRQDPGLGLRLIYFSYDVKMKEKGDIPEGYSVSREKKERFSLILESASTNQTSMYLCASNGAKAFFGQGTRLTVV.

J is TRBJ2-5 and V is TRBV2; TRBD1 might be the D (5 bases). V lost 3 bases and J lost 5, with 13 bases in between. The CDR3 runs to 14 residues. Germline V lookup: CDR1 SNHLY, CDR2 FYNNEI. The CDR3 loop reads CASSDRVGTETQYF. The CDR3 DNA is TGTGCCAGCAGTGACAGGGTCGGTACGGAGACCCAGTACTTC.

J is TRBJ2-1 and V is TRBV6-1, with 7 positions matching TRBD1. Trimming removed 3 bases from V and 4 bases from J; junction bases left unmatched: 3. The length of the CDR3 is 14 residues. CDR1 and CDR2 (germline): MNHNS, SASEGT. Written as DNA, the CDR3 is TGTGCCAGCAGTGAGGGACAGTTGTACAATGAGCAGTTCTTC. Its translation is CASSEGQLYNEQFF.

The CDR3 nucleotides read TGCGCCAGCAGCTTCGGTCAGGGCTTGTTCAACGTCCTGACTTTC. Its protein product is CASSFGQGLFNVLTF. The rearrangement joins TRBV5-1 to TRBJ2-6, with D tentatively TRBD1 (5 bases). The germline V gene has CDR1 SGHRS and CDR2 YFSETQ. This CDR3 region has 15 residues. Between the trimmed V and J ends, which lost 2 bases and 9 bases, there was a span of 15 bases.